The entry below describes one TCR beta chain. The CDR3 loop spans 17 amino acids. TCRdb's table, derived via immunoSEQ multiplex PCR, lists solely in-frame clones and lacks some. There are about 140,000 clones in the sample; 85% to 90% occur only once, and roughly 11% lies in the top ten. The data originate from a study of blood T cell repertoires in COVID-19. This sequence joins TRBV21-1 and TRBJ1-1; the table's TRBD1 call for D was not verified on the DNA. TRBV21-1 is deemed a pseudogene. This clonotype was sampled from a woman of 80 years or more with acute or convalescent COVID-19. Sequencing input: peripheral blood. CDR3 in amino acids: CASSPHRLDRESTEAFF. Written as DNA, the CDR3 is TGTGCCAGCAGCCCACACCGGTTGGACAGGGAGAGCACTGAAGCTTTCTTT.